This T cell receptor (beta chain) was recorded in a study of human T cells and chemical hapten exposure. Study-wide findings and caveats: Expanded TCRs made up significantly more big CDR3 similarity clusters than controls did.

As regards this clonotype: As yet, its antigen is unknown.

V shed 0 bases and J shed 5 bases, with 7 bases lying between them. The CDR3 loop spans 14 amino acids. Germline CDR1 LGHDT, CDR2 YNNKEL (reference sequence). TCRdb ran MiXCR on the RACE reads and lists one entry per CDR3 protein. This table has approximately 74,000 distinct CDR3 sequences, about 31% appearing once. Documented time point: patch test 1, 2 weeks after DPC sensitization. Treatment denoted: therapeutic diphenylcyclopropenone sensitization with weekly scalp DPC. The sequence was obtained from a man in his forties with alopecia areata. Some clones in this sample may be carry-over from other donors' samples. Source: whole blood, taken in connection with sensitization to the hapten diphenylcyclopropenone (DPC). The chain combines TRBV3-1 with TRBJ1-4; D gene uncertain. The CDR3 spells CASSQDGRNEKLFF. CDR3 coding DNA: TGTGCCAGCAGCCAAGATGGACGGAATGAAAAACTGTTTTTT.